This is a list of T cell receptor beta chains from one sample in a study of T-cell reconstitution after alpha-beta-depleted transplantation in children. One entry per CDR3 protein results from TCRdb running MiXCR on the PCR reads. Here the sample spans 150,000 to 200,000 distinct CDR3 sequences, just over 14% being singletons. Source: PBMCs from the stem cell graft donor, taken from the stem cell graft. The receptors were sampled from a human donor who donated a stem cell graft to a child with acute lymphoblastic leukemia. The CDR3 runs from the conserved cysteine through the conserved F or W. The D gene is left open where the match is weak. Clone size is given for some rows only: seen once, a few or many times, or a class if the clone is expanded.

V gene: TRBV28
D gene: .
J gene: TRBJ1-5
clone size: many
CDR3 DNA: TGTGCCAGCAGTTTGATACGGGTCCCCAATCAGCCCCAGCATTTT
CDR3 protein: CASSLIRVPNQPQHF

V gene: TRBV5-1
D gene: .
J gene: TRBJ2-4
clone size: many
CDR3 DNA: TGCGCCAGCAGCTTCTCCCTCCTACAAGCGGAACGGGGGGCCAAAAACATTCAGTACTTC
CDR3 protein: CASSFSLLQAERGAKNIQYF

V gene: TRBV3-1
D gene: .
J gene: TRBJ2-7
clone size: many
CDR3 DNA: TGTGCCAGCAGCCAAGAGTCAGGGCACGGCGGTGAGCAGTACTTC
CDR3 protein: CASSQESGHGGEQYF

V gene: TRBV12-3/TRBV12-4
D gene: TRBD1
J gene: TRBJ1-1
clone size: many
CDR3 DNA: TGTGCCAGCAGTTTTTTGGGGCAGGGGGCGACTGAAGCTTTCTTT
CDR3 protein: CASSFLGQGATEAFF

V gene: TRBV5-1
D gene: TRBD2
J gene: TRBJ2-1
clone size: many
CDR3 DNA: TGCGCCAGCAGCCCGCATCGGGGGGACTCTTACCCCAATGAGCAGTTCTTC
CDR3 protein: CASSPHRGDSYPNEQFF

V gene: TRBV10-3
D gene: TRBD1
J gene: TRBJ2-1
clone size: many
CDR3 DNA: TGTGCCATCAGCACAGGGGAAGGGATTCAGAGGCAGTTCTTC
CDR3 protein: CAISTGEGIQRQFF

V gene: TRBV11-3
D gene: .
J gene: TRBJ1-1
clone size: many
CDR3 DNA: TGTGCCAGCAGCTCTTCGGGGGGGCACACTGAAGCTTTCTTT
CDR3 protein: CASSSSGGHTEAFF

V gene: TRBV18
D gene: .
J gene: TRBJ2-4
clone size: few
CDR3 DNA: TGTGCCAGCTCACCAGTTATCGGGGAGCTGAACATTCAGTACTTC
CDR3 protein: CASSPVIGELNIQYF

V gene: TRBV28
D gene: .
J gene: TRBJ2-3
clone size: many
CDR3 DNA: TGTGCCAGCAGCCGAGGGGGGGGCGGCACAGATACGCAGTATTTT
CDR3 protein: CASSRGGGGTDTQYF

V gene: TRBV28
D gene: TRBD1
J gene: TRBJ1-2
clone size: many
CDR3 DNA: TGTGCCAGCAGTCCACGGGACAGCTACTATGGCTACACCTTC
CDR3 protein: CASSPRDSYYGYTF

V gene: TRBV5-1
D gene: TRBD2
J gene: TRBJ2-3
clone size: many
CDR3 DNA: TGCGCCAGCAGCTTGGAGAGGGAGGGAGATACGCAGTATTTT
CDR3 protein: CASSLEREGDTQYF

V gene: TRBV5-4
D gene: TRBD1
J gene: TRBJ2-1
clone size: .
CDR3 DNA: TGTGCCTATGCCCGGGACAGAGGCTACAATGAGCAGTTCTTC
CDR3 protein: CAYARDRGYNEQFF

V gene: TRBV5-1
D gene: .
J gene: TRBJ2-1
clone size: few
CDR3 DNA: TGCGCCAGCAGCTTCCCTTCCCCAGGGAGTAAGTCCTACAATGAGCAGTTCTTC
CDR3 protein: CASSFPSPGSKSYNEQFF